Here is one T cell receptor (beta chain) with its context. This sample is part of a study of OX40 agonist ivuxolimab in advanced cancers. In the study overall: With ivuxolimab, an agonistic anti-OX40 (CD134) antibody, patients were treated. Partial responses occurred in three patients (one hepatocellular carcinoma, two cutaneous melanoma). Enrollees could have had prior anti-PD-1, anti-PD-L1 or anti-CTLA-4 therapy, which over 35% had received.

Only in-frame clones appear in the TCRdb table, and some are missing; sequencing was by immunoSEQ multiplex PCR. This sample has roughly 74,000 clones, with roughly 90% found just once. The CDR3 is 17 amino acids. The ends lost 2 bases at V and 5 bases at J; junction bases unmatched: 10. Germline V gene lookup returns CDR1 SEHNR and CDR2 FQNEAQ (reference sequence). Sequenced here: CD4+ or CD8+ T cells sorted from blood, sampled in a trial of the OX40 agonist ivuxolimab. The source of this sequence is an adult with an advanced solid tumor such as melanoma, head and neck, liver or kidney cancer. The V call is TRBV7-9, the J call TRBJ2-3; 10 bases fit TRBD2. CDR3 region: CASSLPSSGGTVDTQYF. CDR3 DNA: TGTGCCAGCAGCTTACCCTCTAGCGGGGGAACGGTAGATACGCAGTATTTT.